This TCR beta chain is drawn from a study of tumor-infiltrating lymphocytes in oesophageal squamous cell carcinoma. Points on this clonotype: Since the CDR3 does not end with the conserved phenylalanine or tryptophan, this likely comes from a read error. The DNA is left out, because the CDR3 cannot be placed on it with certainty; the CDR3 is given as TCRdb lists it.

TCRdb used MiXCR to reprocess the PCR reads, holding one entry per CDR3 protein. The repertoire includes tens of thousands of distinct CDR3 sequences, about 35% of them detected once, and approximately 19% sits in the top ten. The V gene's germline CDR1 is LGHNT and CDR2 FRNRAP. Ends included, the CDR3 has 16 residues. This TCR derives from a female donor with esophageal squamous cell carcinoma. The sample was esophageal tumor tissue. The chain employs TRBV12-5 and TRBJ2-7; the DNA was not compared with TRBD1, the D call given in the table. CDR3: CASGMGTGRDGYTFGS.